This is a list of T cell receptor beta chains from one sample in a study of blood T cells in healthy people across ages. TCRdb called the 5' RACE reads again in MiXCR, with one record for every CDR3 protein. The data hold roughly 1,800,000 distinct CDR3 sequences, with around 48% observed a single time. Source material: blood. The receptors stem from a woman between 35 and 50 years old in good health. Both conserved end residues are part of each CDR3. The D gene is left open where the match is weak. Expanded clones are given a class, and other clones once, few, many or no size at all.

J | V | D | size | DNA | CDR3
TRBJ2-7 | TRBV9 | TRBD1 | - | TGTGCCAGCAGCGTAGCCGGGGGACAGGCGGCCGAGCAGTACTTC | CASSVAGGQAAEQYF
TRBJ2-7 | TRBV27 | - | - | TGTGCCAGCAAACAGGGGGGGCCCTCCTACGAGCAGTACTTC | CASKQGGPSYEQYF
TRBJ2-7 | TRBV28 | TRBD1 | - | TGTGCCACCCGGGGACAGGGGGGGTTGCAGTACTTC | CATRGQGGLQYF
TRBJ2-1 | TRBV5-1 | - | - | TGCGCCAGCAGCATGGTTAGGGTCGATGAGCAGTTCTTC | CASSMVRVDEQFF
TRBJ2-7 | TRBV28 | - | - | TGTGCCAGCAGTTTACACGGGGGTCCTTCCTACGAGCAGTACTTC | CASSLHGGPSYEQYF
TRBJ2-3 | TRBV5-1 | TRBD1 | - | TGCGCCAGCAGCCCGGGACAGCAAAGAGATACGCAGTATTTT | CASSPGQQRDTQYF
TRBJ1-2 | TRBV20-1 | - | - | TGCAGTGCTAGAGATGGGGGCACAGGAGATGGCTACACCTTC | CSARDGGTGDGYTF
TRBJ2-5 | TRBV7-2 | TRBD1 | - | TGTGCCAGCAGCTGGGGACAGGTTCTACAAGAGACCCAGTACTTC | CASSWGQVLQETQYF
TRBJ1-4 | TRBV7-2 | - | - | TGTGCCAGCAGCTTAGACCCGGCGGGTGCGTCGACAGGTTTGGAAAAACTGTTTTTT | CASSLDPAGASTGLEKLFF
TRBJ2-1 | TRBV6-2/TRBV6-3 | - | many | TGTGCCAGCAGCCGGAGCGGGAATGAGCAGTTCTTC | CASSRSGNEQFF
TRBJ1-1 | TRBV21-1 | - | - | TGTGCCAGCAGCAAAGCTGCTAGGGACACTGAAGCTTTCTTT | CASSKAARDTEAFF
TRBJ2-4 | TRBV5-5 | - | few | TGTGCCAGCAGCTTTGGGGCTAACAAAAACATTCAGTACTTC | CASSFGANKNIQYF
TRBJ1-5 | TRBV2 | - | - | TGTGCCAGCCGCCGGCCGGGGGAAGGGCAGCCCCAGCATTTT | CASRRPGEGQPQHF
TRBJ2-5 | TRBV7-8 | TRBD2 | - | TGTGCCAGCAGAGGAGCTAGCGGGGGGTCGAAGACCCAGTACTTC | CASRGASGGSKTQYF
TRBJ2-7 | TRBV27 | - | - | TGTGCCAGCAAAATTAGGGGCGAGCAGTACTTC | CASKIRGEQYF
TRBJ2-3 | TRBV20-1 | - | - | TGCAGTGCTAGAGATTTAAGGGGACGCACGCAGTATTTT | CSARDLRGRTQYF
TRBJ1-1 | TRBV6-2/TRBV6-3 | - | - | TGTGCCAGCATCAGGGGCATCCTGAACACTGAAGCTTTCTTT | CASIRGILNTEAFF
TRBJ1-6 | TRBV9 | - | - | TGTGCCAGCAGCGCGACCGGGGGGGATAATTCACCCCTCCACTTT | CASSATGGDNSPLHF
TRBJ2-5 | TRBV28 | TRBD1 | - | TGTGCCAGCAGCAAACAGGGGCTGGAGACCCAGTACTTC | CASSKQGLETQYF
TRBJ2-5 | TRBV6-2/TRBV6-3 | - | - | TGTGCCAGCGGGCGACCAGTCCAAGAGACCCAGTACTTC | CASGRPVQETQYF
TRBJ2-3 | TRBV6-5 | TRBD2 | few | TGTGCCAGCAGTTTACTAGCGGGGGGGCAGACAGATACGCAGTATTTT | CASSLLAGGQTDTQYF
TRBJ1-5 | TRBV7-2 | TRBD1 | - | TGTGCCAGCAGATCGGGACAGCATAGCAATCAGCCCCAGCATTTT | CASRSGQHSNQPQHF
TRBJ2-7 | TRBV6-1 | TRBD2 | - | TGTGCCAGCAGTGAACTAGCGGGGGAAACCTACGAGCAGTACTTC | CASSELAGETYEQYF
TRBJ2-7 | TRBV7-2 | - | few | TGTGCCAGCAACGACCCGAGCTCCTACGAGCAGTACTTC | CASNDPSSYEQYF
TRBJ2-4 | TRBV20-1 | TRBD1 | - | TGCAGTGCTAGCGGACAGGGGGGTAAAAACATTCAGTACTTC | CSASGQGGKNIQYF
TRBJ1-2 | TRBV15 | - | few | TGTGCCACCAGCATAGAACCAAACTATGGCTACACCTTC | CATSIEPNYGYTF
TRBJ2-6 | TRBV6-1 | - | - | TGTGCCAGCAGTGAAGCGCTCCTCTCTGGGGCCAACGTCCTGACTTTC | CASSEALLSGANVLTF
TRBJ1-2 | TRBV7-8 | - | - | TGTGCCAGCAGCTTAGATAGGACGGTTCGCTATGGCTACACCTTC | CASSLDRTVRYGYTF
TRBJ2-7 | TRBV9 | TRBD2 | - | TGTGCCAGCAGCGCATTCCGGGACTACAGGAAAGAGCAGTACTTC | CASSAFRDYRKEQYF
TRBJ2-7 | TRBV14 | TRBD2 | - | TGTGCCGGCAGCCAAGGGCGACTAGCTTTGAGCGAGCAGTACTTC | CAGSQGRLALSEQYF
TRBJ2-5 | TRBV12-3/TRBV12-4 | TRBD1 | - | TGTGCCAGCAGTTTTCCGGACAGGGGGGGATGGGAGACCCAGTACTTC | CASSFPDRGGWETQYF
TRBJ1-2 | TRBV20-1 | - | - | TGCAGTGCTAGTCAGAGTCGACTTAGCAACTATGGCTACACCTTC | CSASQSRLSNYGYTF
TRBJ1-2 | TRBV7-2 | - | - | TGTGCCAGCAGCTCCCTCGGACGGGGCGATGGCTACACCTTC | CASSSLGRGDGYTF
TRBJ1-5 | TRBV6-2/TRBV6-3 | - | - | TGTGCCAGCTGGACACCCCACTTCAATCAGCCCCAGCATTTT | CASWTPHFNQPQHF
TRBJ2-5 | TRBV7-7 | - | few | TGTGCTAGCAGCACAAGCAGGGGCCGCCAAGAGACCCAGTACTTC | CASSTSRGRQETQYF
TRBJ2-3 | TRBV7-2 | TRBD1 | - | TGTGCCAGCAGCAGACAGGGTTCGAGAGGCACAGATACGCAGTATTTT | CASSRQGSRGTDTQYF
TRBJ1-1 | TRBV5-1 | TRBD1 | few | TGCGCCAGCAGCTTGGATTTGTTGCCGGGACAGGGAGGTGAAGCTTTCTTT | CASSLDLLPGQGGEAFF
TRBJ2-7 | TRBV20-1 | - | - | TGCAGTGCTAGAGATACAGGACGGATCTACGAGCAGTACTTC | CSARDTGRIYEQYF
TRBJ1-5 | TRBV10-3 | - | - | TGTGCCATTGCGGACAGCGATAGCAATCAGCCCCAGCATTTT | CAIADSDSNQPQHF
TRBJ2-1 | TRBV20-1 | TRBD2 | - | TGCAGTGCTAGTGCGGGGGGCGCCTACAATGAGCGGTTCTTC | CSASAGGAYNERFF
TRBJ2-3 | TRBV29-1 | - | - | TGCAGCGTTGAAACAGGGCTCTCAGATACGCAGTATTTT | CSVETGLSDTQYF
TRBJ2-7 | TRBV5-1 | - | - | TGCGCCAGCAGCGTGACCACCGAGTACGAGCAGTACTTC | CASSVTTEYEQYF
TRBJ2-7 | TRBV6-6 | - | - | TGTGCCAGCACCCAGGGGGGTGGTACGGACGAGCAGTACTTC | CASTQGGGTDEQYF
TRBJ2-3 | TRBV5-5 | - | few | TGTGCCAGCAGCTTGAGGGGAGATATCGCAGATACGCAGTATTTT | CASSLRGDIADTQYF
TRBJ1-6 | TRBV5-1 | TRBD1 | - | TGCGCCAGCAGCTCGGACAGGGGGCAAGGTTCACCCCTCCACTTT | CASSSDRGQGSPLHF
TRBJ2-3 | TRBV3-1 | - | few | TGTGCCAGCAGCCAAGATGGTGGGCTAGGTCCCGATACGCAGTATTTT | CASSQDGGLGPDTQYF
TRBJ1-6 | TRBV14 | TRBD1 | - | TGTGCCAGCAGCCATTCACCGGGACAGGGGTTATCTCCGGTGTCACCCCTCCACTTT | CASSHSPGQGLSPVSPLHF
TRBJ2-3 | TRBV27 | - | few | TGTGCCAGCAGTTTATTAAAAGGCACAGATACGCAGTATTTT | CASSLLKGTDTQYF